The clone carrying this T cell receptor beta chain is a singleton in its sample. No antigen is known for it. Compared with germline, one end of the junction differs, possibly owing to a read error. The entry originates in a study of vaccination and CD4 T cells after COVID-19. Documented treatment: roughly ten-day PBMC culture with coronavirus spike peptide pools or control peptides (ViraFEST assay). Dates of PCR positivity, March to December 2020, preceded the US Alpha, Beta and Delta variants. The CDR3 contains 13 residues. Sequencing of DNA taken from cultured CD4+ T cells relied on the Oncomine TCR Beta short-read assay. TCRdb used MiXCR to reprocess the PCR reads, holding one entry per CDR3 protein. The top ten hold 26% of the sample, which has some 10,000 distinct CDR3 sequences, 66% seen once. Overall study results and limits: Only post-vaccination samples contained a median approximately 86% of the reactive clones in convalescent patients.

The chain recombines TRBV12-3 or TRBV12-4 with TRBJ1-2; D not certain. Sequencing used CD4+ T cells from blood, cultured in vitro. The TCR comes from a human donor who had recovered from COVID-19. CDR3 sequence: CASSLSEEDPCSF. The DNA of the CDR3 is TGTGCCAGCAGTTTATCGGAGGAAGATCCTTGCTCCTTC.